Listed below are T cell receptor beta chains from one sample, sequenced in a study of monozygotic twins with cystic fibrosis. Assay used: immunoSEQ multiplex PCR; TCRdb lists only in-frame clones, some missing. The data contain some 32,000 clones, nearly 98% of them singletons. The sample consisted of blood. The receptors were sampled from a girl aged 2 to 10 with cystic fibrosis. Each CDR3 is given with its conserved first and last residue. A D gene is named only where the DNA matches it firmly. Where a row states a size, it is once, few, many or the class of an expanded clone; other rows omit it.

>13|-|-|TRBJ1-1|TRBV2
TGTGCCAGCGGGTCGGACTCGAACACTGAAGCTTTCTTT
CASGSDSNTEAFF
>13|-|TRBD1|TRBJ1-3|TRBV2
TGTGCCAGCAGGACAGGGGGGTTGAACACCATATATTTT
CASRTGGLNTIYF
>15|-|-|TRBJ2-5|TRBV15
TGTGCCACCAGCATGTGGTCGGGGTCTGTACAGACCCAGTACTTC
CATSMWSGSVQTQYF
>16|-|-|TRBJ1-5|TRBV19
TGTGCCAGTAGCCTCGTACGGGGGGCTACGGTACAGCCCCAGCATTTT
CASSLVRGATVQPQHF
>14|once|-|TRBJ2-7|TRBV2
TGTGCCAGCACCCCCGACGGGCAGTCCTACGAGCAGTACTTC
CASTPDGQSYEQYF
>14|-|TRBD2|TRBJ2-5|TRBV28
TGTGCCAGCAGTTTATCGCTAGCGGGAAGGACCCAGTACTTC
CASSLSLAGRTQYF
>14|-|-|TRBJ1-2|TRBV29-1
TGCAGCGTTGATCCATCGGCGGGAGGGGCTGGCTACACCTTC
CSVDPSAGGAGYTF
>13|-|-|TRBJ1-1|TRBV2
TGTGCCAGCAGGGCAGGGAGTTTGACTGAAGCTTTCTTT
CASRAGSLTEAFF
>15|-|TRBD1|TRBJ1-1|TRBV10-1
TGCGCCAGCAGTGGTCCGGGACAGGGGAACACTGAAGCTTTCTTT
CASSGPGQGNTEAFF
>16|-|-|TRBJ2-1|TRBV2
TGTGCCAGCAGTTACATAGGATTAAGCTCCTACAATGAGCAGTTCTTC
CASSYIGLSSYNEQFF
>14|-|TRBD1|TRBJ1-1|TRBV10-2
TGCGCCAGCAGACCCGGACAGGGGGTGGCTGAAGCTTTCTTT
CASRPGQGVAEAFF
>11|-|-|TRBJ2-3|TRBV2
TGTGCCAGCGTTGGTACAGATACGCAGTATTTT
CASVGTDTQYF
>16|-|-|TRBJ2-3|TRBV4-2
TGTGCCAGCGGAGACGCTTATAGCGACCTCACAGATACGCAGTATTTT
CASGDAYSDLTDTQYF
>16|once|TRBD1|TRBJ1-2|TRBV4-1
TGCGCCAGCAGCCAAGATTCGACAGGGACTAACTATGGCTACACCTTC
CASSQDSTGTNYGYTF
>14|-|TRBD2|TRBJ2-1|TRBV10-3
TGTGCCATCAGGGCTAGCGGTATGGGCGATGAGCAGTTCTTC
CAIRASGMGDEQFF
>12|-|-|TRBJ1-2|TRBV11-2
TGTGCCAGCAGCCTAAGTTGGTATGGCTACACCTTC
CASSLSWYGYTF
>13|-|-|TRBJ1-1|TRBV30
TGTGCCTGGAGTGTAGTGGCGAACACTGAAGCTTTCTTT
CAWSVVANTEAFF
>11|once|-|TRBJ2-1|TRBV20-1
TGCAGTGTTAAAGCGCCTCTTGAGCAGTTCTTC
CSVKAPLEQFF
>14|-|-|TRBJ1-1|TRBV5-1
TGCGCCAGCAGCTTGGATGGGCAGAACACTGAAGCTTTCTTT
CASSLDGQNTEAFF
>16|-|-|TRBJ2-1|TRBV18
TGTGCCAGCTCACCACCGCGTAGGACTGAGATGTATGAGCAGTTCTTC
CASSPPRRTEMYEQFF
>15|once|-|TRBJ2-7|TRBV5-6
TGTGCCAGCAGCTTGGGTAGCCACCGCTCCTACGAGCAGTACTTC
CASSLGSHRSYEQYF
>11|-|-|TRBJ1-1|TRBV19
TGTGCCAGTAGTATGAACACTGAAGCTTTCTTT
CASSMNTEAFF
>14|-|-|TRBJ1-4|TRBV19
TGTGCCAGTAGTATCACAGCAACTAATGAAAAACTGTTTTTT
CASSITATNEKLFF
>17|-|-|TRBJ1-3|TRBV4-1
TGCGCCAGCAGCCCCACGACCCAGGGAACGAGGGGAAACACCATATATTTT
CASSPTTQGTRGNTIYF
>15|-|TRBD2|TRBJ2-5|TRBV5-6
TGTGCCAGCAGCTTGGCTCTAGCGGTGGGAGAGACCCAGTACTTC
CASSLALAVGETQYF
>15|-|TRBD1|TRBJ1-5|TRBV28
TGTGCCAGCAGTTCCCCGACAGGGGGCAATCAGCCCCAGCATTTT
CASSSPTGGNQPQHF
>15|-|-|TRBJ2-1|TRBV9
TGTGCCAGCAGCGACCCGAGACTAGGACGCCATGAGCAGTTCTTC
CASSDPRLGRHEQFF
>16|-|TRBD2|TRBJ2-5|TRBV19
TGTGCCAGTAGTCCACTGGGGGTAGCGGGAGTAGAGACCCAGTACTTC
CASSPLGVAGVETQYF
>15|-|-|TRBJ1-5|TRBV2
TGTGCCAGCACTTCATATGACTCTCACGGCCAGCCCCAGCATTTT
CASTSYDSHGQPQHF
>18|-|TRBD2|TRBJ2-7|TRBV4-1
TGCGCCAGCAGCCAACCTACGGAGCGGGAGTTAAGTAGCTACGAGCAGTACTTC
CASSQPTERELSSYEQYF
>13|-|-|TRBJ1-2|TRBV5-6
TGTGCCAGCAGCCTGGGGGGATCCTATGGCTACACCTTC
CASSLGGSYGYTF
>12|-|-|TRBJ1-1|TRBV6-1
TGTGCCAGCCGGGAGTTGAACACTGAAGCTTTCTTT
CASRELNTEAFF
>14|-|-|TRBJ1-1|TRBV6-5
TGTGCCAGCAGTTATTTGGCAGAGAACACTGAAGCTTTCTTT
CASSYLAENTEAFF
>14|-|-|TRBJ1-5|TRBV5-4
TGTGCCAGCAGCTTGGGACCCGCCGGCCAGCCCCAGCATTTT
CASSLGPAGQPQHF
>14|-|-|TRBJ1-3|TRBV6-4
TGTGCCAGCAGTGGGGGCCTCTCTGGAAACACCATATATTTT
CASSGGLSGNTIYF
>15|-|-|TRBJ2-7|TRBV5-1
TGCGCCAGCAGCCCGGGGGACAGTACCACCTCCGAGCAGTACTTC
CASSPGDSTTSEQYF
>14|-|-|TRBJ1-2|TRBV5-4
TGTGCCAGCACCTACGGGGCCATTAACTATGGCTACACCTTC
CASTYGAINYGYTF
>14|-|TRBD1|TRBJ1-1|TRBV5-1
TGCGCCAGCAGCACGACAGGGGGCGGCACTGAAGCTTTCTTT
CASSTTGGGTEAFF
>11|-|-|TRBJ2-5|TRBV6-5
TGTGCCAGCAGTTACCTGGAGACCCAGTACTTC
CASSYLETQYF
>13|-|-|TRBJ1-5|TRBV2
TGTGCCAGCAGCCAACAGGGTCGGCAGCCCCAGCATTTT
CASSQQGRQPQHF
>19|-|TRBD2|TRBJ2-1|TRBV19
TGTGCCAGTAGTATAAAGAGTGGGGTGTCGGGAGGCCGAGGAAATGAGCAGTTCTTC
CASSIKSGVSGGRGNEQFF